The rows below give T cell receptor beta chains drawn from one sample of a study of blood T cell repertoires in COVID-19. Method: immunoSEQ multiplex PCR; TCRdb's copy keeps in-frame clones and lacks some. Of about 190,000 clones detected, about 84% appear once; the ten largest clones hold roughly 8.7%. The sample comprised PBMCs or T cells enriched from blood (not recorded which). All receptors derive from a woman aged 30 to 39 who had recovered from COVID-19. CDR3s include the opening cysteine and the closing phenylalanine or tryptophan. D genes are given only for firm matches. The listing skips clone size in some rows; elsewhere it reads once, few, many or a size class.

J | V | size | D | CDR3 | DNA
TRBJ2-3 | TRBV5-1 | . | TRBD2 | CASSQGLAISTDTQYF | TGCGCCAGCAGCCAGGGACTAGCGATAAGCACAGATACGCAGTATTTT
TRBJ1-1 | TRBV2 | . | . | CAIGAKAGYTEAFF | TGTGCCATCGGAGCCAAGGCTGGGTACACTGAAGCTTTCTTT
TRBJ2-5 | TRBV27 | . | . | CASSPHPFQETQYF | TGTGCCAGCAGTCCACACCCCTTCCAAGAGACCCAGTACTTC
TRBJ2-7 | TRBV28 | once | . | CASRVQTGTIYEQYF | TGTGCCAGCAGAGTTCAAACCGGGACAATCTACGAGCAGTACTTC
TRBJ2-2 | TRBV18 | . | . | CASQGLVYTGELFF | TGTGCCAGCCAGGGGCTTGTTTACACCGGGGAGCTGTTTTTT
TRBJ2-7 | TRBV18 | . | TRBD1 | CASSPPTGGDYEQYF | TGTGCCAGCTCACCACCGACAGGGGGGGACTACGAGCAGTACTTC
TRBJ1-2 | TRBV29-1 | once | . | CSVSTPGFDSNYGYTF | TGCAGCGTCTCCACGCCAGGGTTCGACTCCAACTATGGCTACACCTTC
TRBJ2-1 | TRBV7-6 | once | TRBD1 | CASSNPGTDPYNEQFF | TGTGCCAGCAGCAATCCCGGGACAGATCCCTACAATGAGCAGTTCTTC
TRBJ1-2 | TRBV29-1 | few | . | CSVVRGDSGYTF | TGCAGCGTTGTAAGAGGGGACTCTGGCTACACCTTC
TRBJ2-1 | TRBV5-5 | . | TRBD2 | CASSDPEREGRFF | TGTGCCAGCAGCGACCCCGAGCGGGAGGGCCGGTTCTTC
TRBJ2-5 | TRBV6-5 | . | . | CASKPLLAPETQYF | TGTGCCAGCAAACCCTTACTAGCACCAGAGACCCAGTACTTC